This T cell receptor beta chain was profiled in a study of PD-1 blockade in mismatch repair-deficient tumors. Turning to the study itself: Patients had about 13 mismatch repair-deficient cancer types and were previously treated and progressing.

Assay: immunoSEQ multiplex PCR; the TCRdb copy retains only in-frame clones and omits some. The sample gives more than 85,000 clones, 82% of which show up once; 6.3% is in the top ten. The CDR3 sequence is 15 residues long. Germline V gene data show CDR1 as LNHDA and CDR2 as SQIVND (reference sequence). Trimming removed 6 bases from V and 2 bases from J; junction bases left unmatched: 7. The sequences come from peripheral blood, collected less than 37 weeks after starting pembrolizumab. The TCR sequence derives from an adult with mismatch repair-deficient cancer. The chain has TRBV19 and TRBJ1-2; TRBD1 matches at 9 bases. CDR3 nucleotide sequence: TGTGCCAGTAGACCCCGGGACAGGGAAAACTATGGCTACACCTTC. Protein sequence: CASRPRDRENYGYTF. The whole variable domain, filled in from reference TRBV19 and TRBJ1-2, reads DGGITQSPKYLFRKEGQNVTLSCEQNLNHDAMYWYRQDPGQGLRLIYYSQIVNDFQKGDIAEGYSVSREKKESFPLTVTSAQKNPTAFYLCASRPRDRENYGYTFGSGTRLTVV.